These 18 T cell receptor beta chains share one sample of origin, sequenced in a study of blood T cell repertoires in COVID-19. Measured with immunoSEQ multiplex PCR; TCRdb has only the in-frame clones, and not every one. Altogether 150,000 to 200,000 clones are present, around 83% being singletons, with the ten largest covering about 0.98%. Sequencing input: peripheral blood. The receptors were sampled from a man aged 18 to 29 with acute or convalescent COVID-19.

The chain combines TRBV1 with TRBJ2-1; the DNA was not compared with TRBD2, the D call given in the table. TRBV1 is a pseudogene locus. The CDR3 covers 13 residues. CDR3 DNA: TGCACCAGCAGCGGGAGCTCCTACAATGAGCAGTTCTTC. This translates into CTSSGSSYNEQFF.

The rearrangement uses TRBV4-2 and TRBJ2-3; 11 nucleotides match TRBD2. The CDR3 is made up of 17 amino acids. Germline V gives CDR1 LGHNA, CDR2 YNFKEQ. V shed 4 bases, J shed 0 bases, and the junction held 6 bases outside the gene matches. The CDR3 sequence is CASSPSLAGGSTDTQYF. The CDR3 nucleotides read TGTGCCAGCAGCCCCTCTCTAGCGGGGGGAAGCACAGATACGCAGTATTTT.

The sample holds a few counts of this clone. At one end, the junction sequence differs from germline, possibly due to a read error. The chain carries TRBV7-8 and TRBJ1-5; D may be TRBD1 (6 bases). Per germline, CDR1 SGHVS and CDR2 FQNEAQ. The CDR3 length is 12 residues. The DNA for the CDR3 is TGCGGGGCAGGGGAAAGCAATCAGCCCCAGCATTTT. As protein: CGAGESNQPQHF.

The chain is built from TRBV5-1 and TRBJ2-5; TRBD1 aligns across 10 bases. CDR1 SGHRS and CDR2 YFSETQ come from the germline V gene. J was trimmed by 4 bases and V by 3 bases; bases with no gene match: 9. The CDR3 runs to 16 residues. CDR3: CASSSRFRTGGETQYF. In DNA form, the CDR3 reads TGCGCCAGCAGCTCACGATTTAGGACAGGGGGAGAGACCCAGTACTTC.

CDR3 sequence reads: CASKSGGVYGYTF. CDR3 sequence (DNA): TGTGCCAGCAAATCGGGGGGCGTCTATGGCTACACCTTC. The rearrangement joins TRBV6-5 to TRBJ1-2; D might be TRBD1 (6 bases). Trimming took off 7 bases at V and 4 bases at J, with 13 bases between the two ends. The CDR3 is 13 residues long. Germline lookup yields CDR1 MNHEY and CDR2 SVGAGI.

This chain links TRBV11-2 with TRBJ2-1; tentatively, D is TRBD2 (5 bases). This CDR3 has 14 residues. Germline lookup yields CDR1 SGHAT and CDR2 FQNNGV. Trimming removed 2 bases at V and 9 bases at J, with 14 bases between. The CDR3 nucleotides are TGTGCCAGCAGCTTAAAACTAGGATGGGGTGAGCAGTTCTTC. This gives the protein CASSLKLGWGEQFF.

The chain employs TRBV2 and TRBJ1-4; no clear D gene. Trimming took off 6 bases at V and 0 bases at J, with 11 bases between the two ends. Germline CDR1 SNHLY, CDR2 FYNNEI. The CDR3 extends over 15 amino acids. CDR3 DNA: TGTGCCAGCAGGGTACGGGATTCAACTAATGAAAAACTGTTTTTT. Amino acid sequence: CASRVRDSTNEKLFF.

V usage is TRBV4-1 and J usage is TRBJ2-7; 10 nucleotides line up with TRBD1. With 3 bases clipped from V and 3 bases from J, the junction kept 5 bases outside the gene matches. CDR3 size: 15 residues. Germline V gene sequence: CDR1 MGHRA, CDR2 YSYEKL. The DNA of the CDR3 is TGCGCCAGCAGCCATCAGACAGGGGGCGTCTACGAGCAGTACTTC. It translates to CASSHQTGGVYEQYF.

The V call is TRBV10-1, the J call TRBJ2-2; a possible D gene is TRBD2 (6 bases). Germline V gives CDR1 WNHNN, CDR2 SYGVQD (reference sequence). V was pared by 6 bases and J by 5 bases, with 13 bases between. The length of the CDR3 is 14 residues. For the CDR3, the DNA is TGCGCCAGCAGCGTAGGAGGGTATACCGGGGAGCTGTTTTTT. It translates to CASSVGGYTGELFF.

The chain combines TRBV7-8 with TRBJ1-4, with TRBD1 matching over 8 bases. The trim removed 5 bases at V and 7 bases at J, leaving 9 bases unmatched. CDR1 is SGHVS and CDR2 is FQNEAQ in the germline V gene. The CDR3 runs 15 residues. CDR3 loop: CASSPGGTGGEKLFF. Written as DNA, the CDR3 is TGTGCCAGCAGCCCCGGCGGGACAGGCGGTGAAAAACTGTTTTTT. The variable domain in full, completed from reference TRBV7-8 and TRBJ1-4, reads GAGVSQSPRYKVAKRGQDVALRCDPISGHVSLFWYQQALGQGPEFLTYFQNEAQLDKSGLPSDRFFAERPEGSVSTLKIQRTQQEDSAVYLCASSPGGTGGEKLFFGSGTQLSVL.

V and J are TRBV30 and TRBJ1-5; D remains unclear. This CDR3 spans 13 amino acids. Germline CDR1 is GTSNPN and CDR2 is SVGIG (reference sequence). The V and J ends lost 5 bases and 1 base respectively, with 9 bases between them. CDR3 in amino acids: CAWAWESNQPQHF. The CDR3 region has the DNA TGTGCCTGGGCCTGGGAGAGCAATCAGCCCCAGCATTTT.

V and J are TRBV6-4 and TRBJ1-6; maybe TRBD1 (5 bases). Germline V lookup: CDR1 MRHNA, CDR2 SNTAGT. The V and J ends lost 8 bases and 8 bases respectively, with 13 bases between them. This CDR3 region has 13 residues. In DNA, the CDR3 is TGTGCCAGCGGAAGCCAGGGTTATTCACCCCTCCACTTT. Translation gives CASGSQGYSPLHF.

The chain uses TRBV6-1 and TRBJ2-7; D is possibly TRBD1 (5 bases). Germline V gene data show CDR1 as MNHNS and CDR2 as SASEGT. Trimming pared 2 bases from V and 5 bases from J, leaving 13 bases between. The CDR3 totals 14 residues. The CDR3 spells CASSEQTVTDEQYF. DNA of the CDR3: TGTGCCAGCAGTGAACAGACAGTCACCGACGAGCAGTACTTC.

J is TRBJ2-5 and V is TRBV19; weak D call: TRBD2 (5 bases). Looked up from germline, CDR1 is LNHDA and CDR2 is SQIVND (reference sequence). Trimming shortened V by 3 bases and J by 5 bases, and 10 bases separated the two germline ends. The CDR3 spans 13 residues. Here the CDR3 DNA reads TGTGCCAGTAGTATCGGGAATTGGGAGACCCAGTACTTC. It codes for CASSIGNWETQYF.

The CDR3 bases are TGTGCCACCAGTGGGCGAGTGCAGGCGCCAGGGGAGCTGTTTTTT. It yields the protein CATSGRVQAPGELFF. The chain carries TRBV24-1 and TRBJ2-2; D gene unclear. The CDR3 totals 15 residues. CDR1 and CDR2 from the germline V gene are KGHDR and SFDVKD. V shed 5 bases and J shed 8 bases, with 17 bases lying between them.

The V gene is TRBV7-6, the J gene TRBJ2-2, with a tentative D call TRBD1 (5 bases). With 1 base removed from V and 6 bases from J, the gap between germline ends came to 15 bases. Germline V gene lookup returns CDR1 SGHVS and CDR2 FNYEAQ. This CDR3 has 16 amino acids. The CDR3, as DNA: TGTGCCAGCAGCTTAGGGGCAGGGTTGTTATCCGGGGAGCTGTTTTTT. This translates into CASSLGAGLLSGELFF.

The rearrangement uses TRBV30 and TRBJ1-1; 8 bases map to TRBD1. CDR1 and CDR2 from the germline V gene are GTSNPN and SVGIG (reference sequence). V dropped 1 base and J dropped 9; count of bases not matched to a gene: 10. The CDR3 runs to 14 residues. The CDR3, as DNA: TGTGCCTGGAGTGCAAATTCACAGGGGGGTAAAGCTTTCTTT. Residues: CAWSANSQGGKAFF. The full variable domain, in which reference TRBV30 and TRBJ1-1 provide the parts outside the CDR3, is SQTIHQWPATLVQPVGSPLSLECTVEGTSNPNLYWYRQAAGRGLQLLFYSVGIGQISSEVPQNLSASRPQDRQFILSSKKLLLSDSGFYLCAWSANSQGGKAFFGQGTRLTVV.

The chain has TRBV5-1 and TRBJ2-7, with D possibly being TRBD1 (5 bases). V was clipped by 2 bases and J by 7 bases, with 7 bases between them. CDR1 is SGHRS, CDR2 YFSETQ, per germline. The CDR3 is made up of 11 amino acids. DNA for the CDR3: TGCGCCAGCAGCTTAACAGGAGAGCAGTACTTC. This encodes CASSLTGEQYF.